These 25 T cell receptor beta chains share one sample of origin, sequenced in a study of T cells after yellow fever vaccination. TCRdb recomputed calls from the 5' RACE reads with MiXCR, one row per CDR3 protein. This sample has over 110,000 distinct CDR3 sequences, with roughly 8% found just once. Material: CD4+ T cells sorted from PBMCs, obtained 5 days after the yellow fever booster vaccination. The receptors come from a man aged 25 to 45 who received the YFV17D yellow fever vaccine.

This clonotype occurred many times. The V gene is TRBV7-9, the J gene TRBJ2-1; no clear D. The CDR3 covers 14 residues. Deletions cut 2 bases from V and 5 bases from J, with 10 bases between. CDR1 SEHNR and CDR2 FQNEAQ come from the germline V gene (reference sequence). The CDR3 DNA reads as TGTGCCAGCAGCTTATCTTCCAAGGACAATGAGCAGTTCTTC. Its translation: CASSLSSKDNEQFF.

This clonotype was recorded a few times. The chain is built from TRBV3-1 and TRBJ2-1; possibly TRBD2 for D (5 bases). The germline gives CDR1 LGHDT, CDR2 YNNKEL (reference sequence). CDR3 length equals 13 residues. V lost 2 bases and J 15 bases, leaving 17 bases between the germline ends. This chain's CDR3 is CASSQSLSRGRFF. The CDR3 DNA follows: TGTGCCAGCAGCCAATCTCTATCGCGAGGGCGGTTCTTC.

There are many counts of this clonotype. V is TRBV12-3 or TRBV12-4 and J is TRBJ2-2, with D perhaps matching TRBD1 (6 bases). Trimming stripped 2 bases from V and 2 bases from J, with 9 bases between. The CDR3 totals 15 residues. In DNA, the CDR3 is TGTGCCAGCAGTTTATACAGGGTTAACACCGGGGAGCTGTTTTTT. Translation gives CASSLYRVNTGELFF.

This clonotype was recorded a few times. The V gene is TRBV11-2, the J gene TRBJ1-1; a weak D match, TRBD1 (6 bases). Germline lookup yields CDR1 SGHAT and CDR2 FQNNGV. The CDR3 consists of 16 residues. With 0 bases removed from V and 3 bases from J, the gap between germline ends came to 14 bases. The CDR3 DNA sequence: TGTGCCAGCAGCTTAGATTTGGGGGGCGCGTACACTGAAGCTTTCTTT. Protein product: CASSLDLGGAYTEAFF.

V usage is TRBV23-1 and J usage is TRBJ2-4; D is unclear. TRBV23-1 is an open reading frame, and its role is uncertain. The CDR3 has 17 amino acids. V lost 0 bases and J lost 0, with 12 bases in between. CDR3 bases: TGCGCCAGCAGTCAATCTCGACGGCTAGTAGCCAAAAACATTCAGTACTTC. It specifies CASSQSRRLVAKNIQYF.

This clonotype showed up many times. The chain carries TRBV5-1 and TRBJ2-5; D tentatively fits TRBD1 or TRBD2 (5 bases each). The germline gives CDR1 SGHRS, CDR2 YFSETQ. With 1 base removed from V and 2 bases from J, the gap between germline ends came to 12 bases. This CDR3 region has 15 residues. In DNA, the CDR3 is TGCGCCAGCAGCTTGATGGGACGGAAACAAGAGACCCAGTACTTC. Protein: CASSLMGRKQETQYF.

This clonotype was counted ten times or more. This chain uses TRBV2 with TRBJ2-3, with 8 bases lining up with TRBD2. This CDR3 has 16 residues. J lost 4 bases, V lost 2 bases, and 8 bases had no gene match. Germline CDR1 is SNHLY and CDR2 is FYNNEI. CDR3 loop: CASSESERESADTQYF. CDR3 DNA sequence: TGTGCCAGCAGTGAAAGTGAGCGGGAGTCCGCAGATACGCAGTATTTT.

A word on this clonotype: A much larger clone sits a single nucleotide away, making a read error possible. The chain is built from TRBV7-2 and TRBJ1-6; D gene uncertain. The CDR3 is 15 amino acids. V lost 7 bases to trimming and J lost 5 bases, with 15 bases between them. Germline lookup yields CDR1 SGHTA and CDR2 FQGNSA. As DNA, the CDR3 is TGTGCCAGCAAGATGCACAGTTCCCATAATTCACCCCTCCACTTT. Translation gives CASKMHSSHNSPLHF.

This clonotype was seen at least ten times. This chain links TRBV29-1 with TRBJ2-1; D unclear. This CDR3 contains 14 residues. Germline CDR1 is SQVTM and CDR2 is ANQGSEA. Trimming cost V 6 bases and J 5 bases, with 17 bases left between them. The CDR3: CSVSTGSRNNEQFF. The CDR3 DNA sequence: TGCAGCGTCTCAACTGGCAGCCGGAACAATGAGCAGTTCTTC.

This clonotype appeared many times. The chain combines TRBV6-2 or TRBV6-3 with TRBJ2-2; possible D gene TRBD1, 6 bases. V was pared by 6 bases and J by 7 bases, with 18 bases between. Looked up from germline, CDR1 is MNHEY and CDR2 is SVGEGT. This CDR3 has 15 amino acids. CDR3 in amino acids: CASRTYREEDGELFF. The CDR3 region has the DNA TGTGCCAGCAGAACATACAGGGAAGAGGACGGGGAGCTGTTTTTT.

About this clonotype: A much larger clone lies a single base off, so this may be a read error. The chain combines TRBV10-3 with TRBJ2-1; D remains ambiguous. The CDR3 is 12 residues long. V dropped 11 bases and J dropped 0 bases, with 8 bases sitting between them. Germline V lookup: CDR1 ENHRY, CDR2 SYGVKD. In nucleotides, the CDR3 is TGTGCCGTCGTTTCCTCCTACAATGAGCAGTTCTTC. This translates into CAVVSSYNEQFF.

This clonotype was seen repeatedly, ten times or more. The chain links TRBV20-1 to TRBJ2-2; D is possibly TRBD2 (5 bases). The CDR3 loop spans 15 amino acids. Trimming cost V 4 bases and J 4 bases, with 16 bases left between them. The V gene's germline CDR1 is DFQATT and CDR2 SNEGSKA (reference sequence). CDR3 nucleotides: TGCAGTGCTAAAGGGAGCGAATTGACCACCGGGGAGCTGTTTTTT. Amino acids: CSAKGSELTTGELFF.

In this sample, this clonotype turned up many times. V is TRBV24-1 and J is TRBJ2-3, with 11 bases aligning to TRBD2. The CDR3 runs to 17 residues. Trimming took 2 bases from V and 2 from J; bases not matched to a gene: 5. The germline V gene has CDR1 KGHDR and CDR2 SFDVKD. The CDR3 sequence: CATSDSPSGRPTDTQYF. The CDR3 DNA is TGTGCCACCAGTGATTCTCCTAGCGGGAGGCCCACAGATACGCAGTATTTT.

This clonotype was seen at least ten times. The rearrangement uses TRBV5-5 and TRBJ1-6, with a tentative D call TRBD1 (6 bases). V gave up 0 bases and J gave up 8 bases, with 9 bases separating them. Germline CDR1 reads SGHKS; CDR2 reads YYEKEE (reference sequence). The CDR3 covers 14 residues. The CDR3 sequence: CASSLDGGYSPLHF. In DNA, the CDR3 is TGTGCCAGCAGCTTGGACGGGGGCTATTCACCCCTCCACTTT.

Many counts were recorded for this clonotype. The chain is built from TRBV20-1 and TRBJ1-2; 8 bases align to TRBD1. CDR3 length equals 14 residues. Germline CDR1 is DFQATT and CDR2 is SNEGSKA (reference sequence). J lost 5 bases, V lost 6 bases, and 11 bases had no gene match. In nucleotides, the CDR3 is TGCAGTGCAGGCGACAGGGGAACGGCGTATGGCTACACCTTC. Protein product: CSAGDRGTAYGYTF.

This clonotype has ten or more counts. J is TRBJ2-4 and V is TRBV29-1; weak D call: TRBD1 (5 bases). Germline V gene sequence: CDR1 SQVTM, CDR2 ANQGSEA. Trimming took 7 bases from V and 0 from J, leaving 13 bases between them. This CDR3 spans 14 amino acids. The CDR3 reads CSANQGLAKNIQYF. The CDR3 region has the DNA TGCAGCGCAAATCAGGGTTTAGCCAAAAACATTCAGTACTTC. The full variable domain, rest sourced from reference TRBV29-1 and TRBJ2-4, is SAVISQKPSRDICQRGTSLTIQCQVDSQVTMMFWYRQQPGQSLTLIATANQGSEATYESGFVIDKFPISRPNLTFSTLTVSNMSPEDSSIYLCSANQGLAKNIQYFGAGTRLSVL.

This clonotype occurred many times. The CDR3 bases are TGTGCCAGCAGTTGGGGGAGAGGCACAGATACGCAGTATTTT. It codes for CASSWGRGTDTQYF. The chain has TRBV6-5 and TRBJ2-3; TRBD1 or TRBD2 may be the D gene (5 bases each). Germline V lookup: CDR1 MNHEY, CDR2 SVGAGI. V was shortened by 4 bases and J by 1 base, with 9 bases between the two germline ends. The CDR3 loop spans 14 amino acids.

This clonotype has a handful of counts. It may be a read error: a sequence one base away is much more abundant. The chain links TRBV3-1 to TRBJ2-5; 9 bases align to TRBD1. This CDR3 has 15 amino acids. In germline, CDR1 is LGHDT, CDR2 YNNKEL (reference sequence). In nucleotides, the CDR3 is TGTGCCTGCAGCCAGAACAGGGGGCGAGGAGAGACCCAGTACTTC. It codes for CACSQNRGRGETQYF.

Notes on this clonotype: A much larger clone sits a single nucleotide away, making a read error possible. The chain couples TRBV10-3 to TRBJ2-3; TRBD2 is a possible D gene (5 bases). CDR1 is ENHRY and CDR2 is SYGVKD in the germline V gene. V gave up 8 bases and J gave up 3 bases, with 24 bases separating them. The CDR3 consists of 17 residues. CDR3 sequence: CAICSRRLAEATDTQYF. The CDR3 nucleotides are TGTGCCATCTGCTCTCGGCGGCTAGCAGAGGCAACAGATACGCAGTATTTT.

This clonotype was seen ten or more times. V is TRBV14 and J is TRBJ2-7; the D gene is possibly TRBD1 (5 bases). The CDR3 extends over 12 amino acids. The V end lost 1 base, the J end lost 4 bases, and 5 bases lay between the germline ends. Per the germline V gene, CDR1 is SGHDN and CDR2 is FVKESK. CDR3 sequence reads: CASSQGQYEQYF. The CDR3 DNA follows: TGTGCCAGCAGCCAAGGACAGTACGAGCAGTACTTC.

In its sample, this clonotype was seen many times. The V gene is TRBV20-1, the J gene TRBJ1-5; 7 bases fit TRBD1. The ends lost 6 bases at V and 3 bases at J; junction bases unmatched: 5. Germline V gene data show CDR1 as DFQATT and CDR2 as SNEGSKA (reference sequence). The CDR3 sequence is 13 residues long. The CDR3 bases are TGCAGTGCCCAGGACAGGACCAATCAGCCCCAGCATTTT. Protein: CSAQDRTNQPQHF.

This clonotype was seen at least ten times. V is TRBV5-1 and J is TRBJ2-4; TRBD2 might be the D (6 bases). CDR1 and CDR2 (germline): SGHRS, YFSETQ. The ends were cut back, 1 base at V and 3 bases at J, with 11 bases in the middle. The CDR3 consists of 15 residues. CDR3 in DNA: TGCGCCAGCAGCTTGCCGGGAGAGGTCAAAAACATTCAGTACTTC. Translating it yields CASSLPGEVKNIQYF.

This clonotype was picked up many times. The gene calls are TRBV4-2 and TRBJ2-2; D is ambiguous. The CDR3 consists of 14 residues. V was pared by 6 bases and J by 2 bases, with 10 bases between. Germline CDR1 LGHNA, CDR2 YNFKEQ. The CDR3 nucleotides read TGTGCCAGCAGAGGTGGGCTAAACACCGGGGAGCTGTTTTTT. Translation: CASRGGLNTGELFF.

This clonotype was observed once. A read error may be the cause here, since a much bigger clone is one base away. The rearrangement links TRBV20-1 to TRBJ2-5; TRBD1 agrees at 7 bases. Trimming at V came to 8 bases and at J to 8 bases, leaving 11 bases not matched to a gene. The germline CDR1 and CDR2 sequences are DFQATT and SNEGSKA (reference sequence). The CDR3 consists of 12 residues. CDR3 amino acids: CSSYRGGDTQYF. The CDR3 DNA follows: TGCAGTTCATACAGGGGCGGCGACACCCAGTACTTC.

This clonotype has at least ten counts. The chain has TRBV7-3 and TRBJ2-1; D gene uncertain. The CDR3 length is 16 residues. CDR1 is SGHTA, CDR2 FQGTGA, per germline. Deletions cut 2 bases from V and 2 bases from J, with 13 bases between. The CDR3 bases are TGTGCCAGCAGCTTAGGGTTTAGCACAGCCTACAATGAGCAGTTCTTC. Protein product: CASSLGFSTAYNEQFF. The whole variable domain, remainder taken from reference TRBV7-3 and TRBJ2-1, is GAGVSQTPSNKVTEKGKYVELRCDPISGHTALYWYRQSLGQGPEFLIYFQGTGAADDSGLPNDRFFAVRPEGSVSTLKIQRTERGDSAVYLCASSLGFSTAYNEQFFGPGTRLTVL.